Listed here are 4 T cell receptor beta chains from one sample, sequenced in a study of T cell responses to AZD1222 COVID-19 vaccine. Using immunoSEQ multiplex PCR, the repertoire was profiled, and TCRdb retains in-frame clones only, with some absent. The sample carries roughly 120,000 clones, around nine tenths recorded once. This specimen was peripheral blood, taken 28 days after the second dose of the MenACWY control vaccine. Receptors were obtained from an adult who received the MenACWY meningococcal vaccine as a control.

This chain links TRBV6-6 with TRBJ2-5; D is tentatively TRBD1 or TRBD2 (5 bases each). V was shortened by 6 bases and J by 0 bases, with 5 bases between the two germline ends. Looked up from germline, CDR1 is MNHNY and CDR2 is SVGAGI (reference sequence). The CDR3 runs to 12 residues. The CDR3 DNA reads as TGTGCCAGCAGGGGGGACCAAGAGACCCAGTACTTC. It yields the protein CASRGDQETQYF.

The CDR3: CASKGGGASNEQFF. Written as DNA, the CDR3 is TGTGCCAGCAAGGGCGGGGGGGCAAGCAATGAGCAGTTCTTC. The rearrangement uses TRBV28 and TRBJ2-1, with 9 bases identical to TRBD2. Germline values: CDR1 MDHEN, CDR2 SYDVKM. The CDR3 is 14 residues long. V shed 7 bases and J 6 bases; nucleotides not matched to a gene: 7.

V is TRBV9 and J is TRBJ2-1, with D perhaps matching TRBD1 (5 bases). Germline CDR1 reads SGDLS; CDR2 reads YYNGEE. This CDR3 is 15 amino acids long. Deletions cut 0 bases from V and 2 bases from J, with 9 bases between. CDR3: CASSVGSQAYNEQFF. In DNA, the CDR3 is TGTGCCAGCAGCGTAGGGTCACAGGCCTACAATGAGCAGTTCTTC.

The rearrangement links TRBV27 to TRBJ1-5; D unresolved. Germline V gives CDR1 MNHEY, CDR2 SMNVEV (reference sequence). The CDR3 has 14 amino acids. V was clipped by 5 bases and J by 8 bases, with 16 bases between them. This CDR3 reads CASSPFGPREPQHF. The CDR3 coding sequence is TGTGCCAGCAGTCCGTTTGGGCCAAGGGAGCCCCAGCATTTT.